The clone carrying this T cell receptor beta chain was picked up a small number of times. Primers: 60 Vbeta forward and 13 Jbeta reverse. Clones were read by immunoSEQ multiplex PCR, and TCRdb kept only the in-frame ones, dropping some. The sample consists of fewer than 250,000 clones, about 83% of them appearing once. This record belongs to a study of cytomegalovirus exposure and HLA in healthy donors. Germline CDR1 and CDR2: SGHNT and YYREEE (reference sequence). This CDR3 contains 14 residues. Losses at the gene ends were 1 base for V and 2 bases for J; bases not matched to a gene: 0. This sequence originates from a woman in her forties or fifties in good health and CMV-seropositive. The chain couples TRBV5-4 to TRBJ1-3; 7 positions match TRBD1. The sample was PBMCs. CDR3 in amino acids: CASSLTGAGNTIYF. CDR3 sequence (DNA): TGTGCCAGCAGCTTGACAGGGGCTGGAAACACCATATATTTT. Based on the CDR3 plus reference TRBV5-4 and TRBJ1-3, the full variable domain is ETGVTQSPTHLIKTRGQQVTLRCSSQSGHNTVSWYQQALGQGPQFIFQYYREEENGRGNFPPRFSGLQFPNYSSELNVNALELDDSALYLCASSLTGAGNTIYFGEGSWLTVV.